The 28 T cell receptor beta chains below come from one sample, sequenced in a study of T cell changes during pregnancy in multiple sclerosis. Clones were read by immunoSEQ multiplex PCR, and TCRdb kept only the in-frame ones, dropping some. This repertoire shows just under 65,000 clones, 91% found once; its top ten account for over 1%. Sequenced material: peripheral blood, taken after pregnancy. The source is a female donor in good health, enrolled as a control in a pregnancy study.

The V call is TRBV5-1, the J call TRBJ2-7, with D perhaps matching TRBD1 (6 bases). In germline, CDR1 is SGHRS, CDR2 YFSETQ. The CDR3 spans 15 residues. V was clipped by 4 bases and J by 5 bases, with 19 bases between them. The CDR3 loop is CASSPGQGSWNEQYF. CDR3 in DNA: TGCGCCAGCAGCCCGGGACAAGGCTCGTGGAACGAGCAGTACTTC.

CDR3 in DNA: TGCAGCGTTGAAGATAAGATCGAGACAGGGGGCTGGTATGGCTACACCTTC. The encoded protein is CSVEDKIETGGWYGYTF. This sequence joins TRBV29-1 and TRBJ1-2; the match to TRBD1 covers 10 bases. Germline V gene lookup returns CDR1 SQVTM and CDR2 ANQGSEA. V trimming: 0 bases; J trimming: 5 bases; junction bases outside the gene matches: 12. CDR3 length: 17 amino acids.

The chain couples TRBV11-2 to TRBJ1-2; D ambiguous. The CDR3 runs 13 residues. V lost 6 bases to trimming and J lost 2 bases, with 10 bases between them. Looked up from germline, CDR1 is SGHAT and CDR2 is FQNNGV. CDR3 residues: CASSPGLNYGYTF. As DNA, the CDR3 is TGTGCCAGCAGTCCGGGATTAAACTATGGCTACACCTTC.

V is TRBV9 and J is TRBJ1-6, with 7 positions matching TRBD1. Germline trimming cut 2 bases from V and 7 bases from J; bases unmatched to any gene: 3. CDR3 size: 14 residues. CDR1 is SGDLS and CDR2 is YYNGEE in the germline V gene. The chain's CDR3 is CASSVRGENSPLHF. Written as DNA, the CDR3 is TGTGCCAGCAGCGTCAGGGGGGAGAATTCACCCCTCCACTTT.

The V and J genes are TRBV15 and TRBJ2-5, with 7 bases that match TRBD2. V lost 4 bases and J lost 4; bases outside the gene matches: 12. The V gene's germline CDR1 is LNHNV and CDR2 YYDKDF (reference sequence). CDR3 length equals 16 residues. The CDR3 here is CATSIREGLGRETQYF. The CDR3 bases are TGTGCCACCAGCATCAGGGAGGGTCTGGGGCGAGAGACCCAGTACTTC. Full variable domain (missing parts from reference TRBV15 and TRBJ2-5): DAMVIQNPRYQVTQFGKPVTLSCSQTLNHNVMYWYQQKSSQAPKLLFHYYDKDFNNEADTPDNFQSRRPNTSFCFLDIRSPGLGDTAMYLCATSIREGLGRETQYFGPGTRLLVL.

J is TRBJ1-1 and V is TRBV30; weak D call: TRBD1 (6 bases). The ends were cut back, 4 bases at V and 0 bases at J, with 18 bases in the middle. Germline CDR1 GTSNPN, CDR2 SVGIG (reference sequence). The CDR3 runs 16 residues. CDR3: CAWTRGVGIMNTEAFF. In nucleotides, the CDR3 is TGTGCCTGGACCAGGGGTGTAGGCATAATGAACACTGAAGCTTTCTTT.

The CDR3 reads CASSMGGQGLNTEAFF. The CDR3 DNA reads as TGTGCCAGTAGTATGGGTGGACAGGGATTGAACACTGAAGCTTTCTTT. This rearrangement joins TRBV19 to TRBJ1-1; 8 bases fit TRBD1. J gave up 0 bases and V 3 bases, and 6 bases lay outside the gene matches. The CDR3 is 16 amino acids. Germline V gives CDR1 LNHDA, CDR2 SQIVND (reference sequence).

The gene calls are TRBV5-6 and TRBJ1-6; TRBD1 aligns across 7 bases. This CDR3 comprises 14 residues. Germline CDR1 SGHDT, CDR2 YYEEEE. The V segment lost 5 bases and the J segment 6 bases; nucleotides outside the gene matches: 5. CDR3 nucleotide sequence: TGTGCCAGCAGAATACAGGGGAGTAATTCACCCCTCCACTTT. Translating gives CASRIQGSNSPLHF.

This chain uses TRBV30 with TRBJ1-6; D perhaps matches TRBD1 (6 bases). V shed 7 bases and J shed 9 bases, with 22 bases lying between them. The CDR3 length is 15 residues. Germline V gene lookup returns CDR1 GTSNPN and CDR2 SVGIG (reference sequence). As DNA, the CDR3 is TGTGCCTCCTATCATGCTGGACAGCGGGGTTCACCCCTCCACTTT. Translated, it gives CASYHAGQRGSPLHF.

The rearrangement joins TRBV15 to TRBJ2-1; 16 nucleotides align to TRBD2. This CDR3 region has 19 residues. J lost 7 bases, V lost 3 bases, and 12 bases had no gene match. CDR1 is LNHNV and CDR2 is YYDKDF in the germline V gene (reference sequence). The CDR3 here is CATSSAGTSGGALYNEQFF. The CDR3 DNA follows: TGTGCCACCAGCAGCGCTGGGACTAGCGGGGGGGCCTTGTATAATGAGCAGTTCTTC.

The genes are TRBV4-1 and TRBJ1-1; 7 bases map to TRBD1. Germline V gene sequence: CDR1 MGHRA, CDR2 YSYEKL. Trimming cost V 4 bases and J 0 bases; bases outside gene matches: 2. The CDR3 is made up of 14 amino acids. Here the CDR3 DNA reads TGCGCCAGCAGCCTGGGACAGTTGAACACTGAAGCTTTCTTT. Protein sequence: CASSLGQLNTEAFF.

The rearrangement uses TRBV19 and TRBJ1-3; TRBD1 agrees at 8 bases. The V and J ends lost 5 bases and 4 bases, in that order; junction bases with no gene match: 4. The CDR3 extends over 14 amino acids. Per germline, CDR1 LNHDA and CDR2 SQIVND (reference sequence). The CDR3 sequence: CASSSGGSGNTIYF. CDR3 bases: TGTGCCAGTAGTTCAGGGGGCTCCGGAAACACCATATATTTT. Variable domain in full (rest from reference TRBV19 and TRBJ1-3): DGGITQSPKYLFRKEGQNVTLSCEQNLNHDAMYWYRQDPGQGLRLIYYSQIVNDFQKGDIAEGYSVSREKKESFPLTVTSAQKNPTAFYLCASSSGGSGNTIYFGEGSWLTVV.

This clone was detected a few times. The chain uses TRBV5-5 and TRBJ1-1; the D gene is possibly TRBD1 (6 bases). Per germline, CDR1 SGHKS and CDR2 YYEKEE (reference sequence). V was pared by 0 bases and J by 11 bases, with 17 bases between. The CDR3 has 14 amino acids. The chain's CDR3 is CASSLEQGLAVAFF. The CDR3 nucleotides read TGTGCCAGCAGCTTGGAACAGGGCTTGGCGGTGGCTTTCTTT. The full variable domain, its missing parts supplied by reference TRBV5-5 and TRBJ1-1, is DAGVTQSPTHLIKTRGQQVTLRCSPISGHKSVSWYQQVLGQGPQFIFQYYEKEERGRGNFPDRFSARQFPNYSSELNVNALLLGDSALYLCASSLEQGLAVAFFGQGTRLTVV.

CDR3 sequence (DNA): TGTGCCAGCAGTGAATTTATAGGCGGTGAAAAACTGTTTTTT. This sequence encodes CASSEFIGGEKLFF. This chain links TRBV6-1 with TRBJ1-4; D ambiguous. Between the trimmed V and J ends, which lost 2 bases and 7 bases, there was a span of 11 bases. CDR3 size: 14 residues. The germline V gene has CDR1 MNHNS and CDR2 SASEGT.

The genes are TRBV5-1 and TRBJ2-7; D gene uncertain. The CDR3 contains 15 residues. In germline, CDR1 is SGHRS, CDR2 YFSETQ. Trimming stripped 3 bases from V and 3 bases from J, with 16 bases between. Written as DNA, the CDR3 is TGCGCCAGCAGCTCTAGACCCCCTCGGTTCTACGAGCAGTACTTC. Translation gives CASSSRPPRFYEQYF.

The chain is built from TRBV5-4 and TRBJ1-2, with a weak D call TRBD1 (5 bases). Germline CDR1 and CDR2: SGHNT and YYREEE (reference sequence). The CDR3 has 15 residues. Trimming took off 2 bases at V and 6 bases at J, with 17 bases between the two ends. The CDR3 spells CASSLGRVGMDGYTF. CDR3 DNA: TGTGCCAGCAGCTTAGGCAGGGTGGGAATGGATGGCTACACCTTC.

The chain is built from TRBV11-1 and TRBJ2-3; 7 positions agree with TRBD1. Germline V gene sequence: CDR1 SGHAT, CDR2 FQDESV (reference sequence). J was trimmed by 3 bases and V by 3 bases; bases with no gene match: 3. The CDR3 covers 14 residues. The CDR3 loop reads CASSFGRGTDTQYF. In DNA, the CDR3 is TGTGCCAGCAGCTTCGGCAGGGGGACAGATACGCAGTATTTT.

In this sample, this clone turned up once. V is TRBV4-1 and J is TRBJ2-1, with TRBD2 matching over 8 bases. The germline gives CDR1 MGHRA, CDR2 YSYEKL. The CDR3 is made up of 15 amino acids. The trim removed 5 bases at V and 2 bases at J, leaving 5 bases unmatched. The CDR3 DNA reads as TGCGCCAGCAGCTCTGGACTAGCAGCCTACAATGAGCAGTTCTTC. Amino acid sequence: CASSSGLAAYNEQFF.

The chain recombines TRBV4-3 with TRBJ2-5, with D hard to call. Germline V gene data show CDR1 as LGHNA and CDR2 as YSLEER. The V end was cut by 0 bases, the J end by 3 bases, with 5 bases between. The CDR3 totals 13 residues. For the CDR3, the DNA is TGCGCCAGCAGCCAAGATCAGGAAGAGACCCAGTACTTC. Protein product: CASSQDQEETQYF.

The CDR3 region is CASRGVGNEKLFF. Here the CDR3 DNA reads TGTGCCAGCCGGGGGGTTGGTAATGAAAAACTGTTTTTT. The chain uses TRBV6-5 and TRBJ1-4; maybe TRBD1 (5 bases). The ends were cut back, 8 bases at V and 4 bases at J, with 11 bases in the middle. The CDR3 sequence is 13 residues long. CDR1 and CDR2 from the germline V gene are MNHEY and SVGAGI.

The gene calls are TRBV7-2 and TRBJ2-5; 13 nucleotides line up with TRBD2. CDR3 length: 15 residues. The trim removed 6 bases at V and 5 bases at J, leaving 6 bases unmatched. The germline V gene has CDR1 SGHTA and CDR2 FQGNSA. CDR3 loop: CASSGTSGGAETQYF. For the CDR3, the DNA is TGTGCCAGCAGTGGAACTAGCGGGGGGGCGGAGACCCAGTACTTC.

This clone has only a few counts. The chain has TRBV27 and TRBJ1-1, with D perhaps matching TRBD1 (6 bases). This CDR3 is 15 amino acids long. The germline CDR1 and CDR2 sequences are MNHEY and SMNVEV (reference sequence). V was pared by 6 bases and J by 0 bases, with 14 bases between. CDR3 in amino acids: CASRLWDNMNTEAFF. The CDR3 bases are TGTGCCAGCAGGCTCTGGGACAACATGAACACTGAAGCTTTCTTT.

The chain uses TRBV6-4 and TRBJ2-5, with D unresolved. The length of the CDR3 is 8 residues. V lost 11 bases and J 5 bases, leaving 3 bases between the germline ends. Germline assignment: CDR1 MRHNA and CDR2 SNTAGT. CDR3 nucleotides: TGTGCCCCTGAGACCCAGTACTTC. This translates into CAPETQYF.

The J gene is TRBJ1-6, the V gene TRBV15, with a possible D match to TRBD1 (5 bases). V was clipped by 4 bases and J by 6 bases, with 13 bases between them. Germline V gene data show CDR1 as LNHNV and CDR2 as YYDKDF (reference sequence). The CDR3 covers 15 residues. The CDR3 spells CATSMSRVVNSPLHF. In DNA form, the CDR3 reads TGTGCCACCAGCATGTCCAGGGTAGTTAATTCACCCCTCCACTTT. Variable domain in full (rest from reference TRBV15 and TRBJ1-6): DAMVIQNPRYQVTQFGKPVTLSCSQTLNHNVMYWYQQKSSQAPKLLFHYYDKDFNNEADTPDNFQSRRPNTSFCFLDIRSPGLGDTAMYLCATSMSRVVNSPLHFGNGTRLTVT.

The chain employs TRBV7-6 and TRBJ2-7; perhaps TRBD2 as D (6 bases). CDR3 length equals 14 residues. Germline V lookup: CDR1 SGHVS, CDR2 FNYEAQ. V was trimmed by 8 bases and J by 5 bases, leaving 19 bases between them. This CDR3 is CASGPGLRWHEQYF. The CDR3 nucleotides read TGTGCCAGCGGCCCGGGACTCCGGTGGCACGAGCAGTACTTC.

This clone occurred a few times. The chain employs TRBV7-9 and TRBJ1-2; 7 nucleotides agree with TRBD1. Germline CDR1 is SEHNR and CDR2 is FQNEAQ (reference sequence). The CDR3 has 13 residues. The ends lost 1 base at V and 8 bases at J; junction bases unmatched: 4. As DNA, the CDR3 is TGTGCCAGCAGCTTAGGACAGGGCTGGGGCTACACCTTC. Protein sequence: CASSLGQGWGYTF.

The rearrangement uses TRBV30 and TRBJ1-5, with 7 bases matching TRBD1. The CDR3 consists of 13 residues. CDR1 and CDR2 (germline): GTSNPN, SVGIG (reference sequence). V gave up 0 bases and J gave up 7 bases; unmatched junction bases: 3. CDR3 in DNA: TGTGCCTGGAGTGTACAGGGGTCCCAGCCCCAGCATTTT. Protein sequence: CAWSVQGSQPQHF.

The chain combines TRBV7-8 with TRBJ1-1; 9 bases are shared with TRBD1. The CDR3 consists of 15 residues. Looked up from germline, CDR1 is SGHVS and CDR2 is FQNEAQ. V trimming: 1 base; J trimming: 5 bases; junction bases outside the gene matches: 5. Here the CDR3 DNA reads TGTGCCAGCAGCTTAGTTGGGACAGGGCTGACTGAAGCTTTCTTT. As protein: CASSLVGTGLTEAFF.